Sequencing of this T cell receptor (beta chain) was carried out in a study of cytomegalovirus exposure and HLA in healthy donors. Whole-study findings and limits: Previous analysis showed most TCR beta V segments were productive about 87% or about 30% of the time. Most TCRs appeared rarely, but some public TCRs recurred in many donors. Investigators reported around 150 TCR beta chains as tied to cytomegalovirus.

The germline CDR1 and CDR2 sequences are MGHDK and SYGVNS. The V gene lost 6 bases and the J gene lost 0 bases, with 13 bases spanning the gap. The CDR3 sequence is 15 residues long. Regarding this clone: Its matching antigen is unknown.

A multiplex PCR was run with 60 Vbeta primers and 13 Jbeta primers. Clones were sequenced by immunoSEQ multiplex PCR, and TCRdb holds only the in-frame ones, with some missing. The sample consists of approximately 170,000 clones, around 80% of them appearing once. The genes are TRBV25-1 and TRBJ2-3, with D possibly TRBD1 on 5 matching bases. Sequencing used PBMCs. This clonotype was obtained from a woman aged 45-65 years in good health and CMV-seropositive. In DNA, the CDR3 is TGTGCCAGCAGGGATCAGGGATCTAGCACAGATACGCAGTATTTT. Protein sequence: CASRDQGSSTDTQYF.